These T cell receptor beta chains were read from a single sample in a study of metastatic and nonmetastatic thyroid tumors. Via MiXCR, TCRdb re-called the PCR reads. The repertoire has roughly 30,000 clones, 25% to 35% of them found once; the top ten carry approximately 31%. Material for sequencing was blood. The receptors were gathered from a female donor with papillary thyroid cancer or a benign thyroid nodule (not recorded which). Some clones in this sample may be carry-over from other donors' samples. CDR3s include the opening cysteine and the closing phenylalanine or tryptophan. Fields, in order: D gene, CDR3 length, V gene, J gene, CDR3 protein. A D gene is named only where the DNA matches it firmly.

d_call: -
cdr3_length: 14
v_call: TRBV5-8
j_call: TRBJ2-5
cdr3_aa: CASSLVRGRETQYF

d_call: TRBD2
cdr3_length: 16
v_call: TRBV6-1
j_call: TRBJ2-2
cdr3_aa: CASTPLAGPNTGELFF

d_call: -
cdr3_length: 13
v_call: TRBV20-1
j_call: TRBJ2-1
cdr3_aa: CSAPRPSWDEQFF

d_call: TRBD1
cdr3_length: 14
v_call: TRBV5-1
j_call: TRBJ2-7
cdr3_aa: CASRAQGISNEQYF

d_call: -
cdr3_length: 15
v_call: TRBV5-1
j_call: TRBJ2-3
cdr3_aa: CASSLDRGGPYTQYF

d_call: -
cdr3_length: 13
v_call: TRBV24-1
j_call: TRBJ1-3
cdr3_aa: CATSWDMGNTIYF

d_call: TRBD2
cdr3_length: 13
v_call: TRBV5-1
j_call: TRBJ2-7
cdr3_aa: CASSLGTSNEQYF

d_call: -
cdr3_length: 15
v_call: TRBV7-8
j_call: TRBJ2-7
cdr3_aa: CASSSMSDWGNEQYF

d_call: -
cdr3_length: 13
v_call: TRBV6-1
j_call: TRBJ2-1
cdr3_aa: CASSPDGHNEQFF

d_call: TRBD2
cdr3_length: 15
v_call: TRBV6-1
j_call: TRBJ2-1
cdr3_aa: CASRPPGTINNEQFF

d_call: -
cdr3_length: 14
v_call: TRBV2
j_call: TRBJ2-7
cdr3_aa: CASRETGTNYEQYF

d_call: TRBD2
cdr3_length: 17
v_call: TRBV6-5
j_call: TRBJ2-1
cdr3_aa: CASSYSGLAGVYNEQFF

d_call: -
cdr3_length: 14
v_call: TRBV3-1
j_call: TRBJ2-7
cdr3_aa: CASSQEGGPYEQYF

d_call: TRBD2
cdr3_length: 15
v_call: TRBV12-5
j_call: TRBJ2-1
cdr3_aa: CASGFSRDYYNEQFF

d_call: -
cdr3_length: 13
v_call: TRBV6-2/TRBV6-3
j_call: TRBJ1-2
cdr3_aa: CASIPAGGGCYTF

d_call: -
cdr3_length: 15
v_call: TRBV10-3
j_call: TRBJ2-3
cdr3_aa: CAISELLENTDTQYF

d_call: -
cdr3_length: 15
v_call: TRBV7-3
j_call: TRBJ2-1
cdr3_aa: CASSLAWGLNNEQFF

d_call: TRBD1
cdr3_length: 15
v_call: TRBV6-5
j_call: TRBJ1-1
cdr3_aa: CASSYRQGGKTEAFF

d_call: TRBD2
cdr3_length: 16
v_call: TRBV27
j_call: TRBJ2-2
cdr3_aa: CASSPWVSGRAGELFF

d_call: TRBD1
cdr3_length: 14
v_call: TRBV6-1
j_call: TRBJ1-5
cdr3_aa: CASSEAQGAQPQHF

d_call: -
cdr3_length: 14
v_call: TRBV20-1
j_call: TRBJ2-1
cdr3_aa: CSARRDTGLYEQFF

d_call: -
cdr3_length: 15
v_call: TRBV20-1
j_call: TRBJ1-1
cdr3_aa: CSARDVQGRYTEAFF

d_call: -
cdr3_length: 13
v_call: TRBV29-1
j_call: TRBJ2-2
cdr3_aa: CSVEKVGTGELFF

d_call: -
cdr3_length: 13
v_call: TRBV6-2/TRBV6-3
j_call: TRBJ1-1
cdr3_aa: CASSYLRGTEAFF

d_call: TRBD2
cdr3_length: 16
v_call: TRBV27
j_call: TRBJ2-1
cdr3_aa: CASKTSGTSGYNEQFF

d_call: -
cdr3_length: 12
v_call: TRBV12-3/TRBV12-4
j_call: TRBJ1-6
cdr3_aa: CASSVRASPLHF

d_call: TRBD2
cdr3_length: 14
v_call: TRBV6-2/TRBV6-3
j_call: TRBJ2-2
cdr3_aa: CATRSIGRGGELFF

d_call: -
cdr3_length: 14
v_call: TRBV30
j_call: TRBJ2-7
cdr3_aa: CAWSVGTSSYEQYF

d_call: -
cdr3_length: 15
v_call: TRBV28
j_call: TRBJ1-5
cdr3_aa: CASSLSDPRDQPQHF

d_call: TRBD1
cdr3_length: 15
v_call: TRBV6-5
j_call: TRBJ1-6
cdr3_aa: CASSYSTGGNSPLHF

d_call: -
cdr3_length: 14
v_call: TRBV20-1
j_call: TRBJ2-1
cdr3_aa: CSDQGPRSYNEQFF

d_call: -
cdr3_length: 14
v_call: TRBV11-2
j_call: TRBJ1-6
cdr3_aa: CASSFALYNSPLHF

d_call: -
cdr3_length: 13
v_call: TRBV11-2
j_call: TRBJ2-7
cdr3_aa: CASSLDRPNEQYF

d_call: TRBD1
cdr3_length: 15
v_call: TRBV6-1
j_call: TRBJ2-2
cdr3_aa: CASYETGDSTGELFF

d_call: -
cdr3_length: 13
v_call: TRBV5-1
j_call: TRBJ2-7
cdr3_aa: CASSKALDYEQYF